Below are 16 T cell receptor beta chains sequenced from a single sample in a study of T cell repertoires in cytomegalovirus infection. MiXCR, applied by TCRdb to the reads, yields one record per CDR3 protein. The data hold around 750,000 distinct CDR3 sequences, with less than 35% observed a single time. These receptors are not linked to any known antigen. The sample was cultured CD8+ T cells from PBMCs, taken from culture after CMV antigen stimulation. Receptors were obtained from a human donor in good health (CMV status not recorded). Some clones in this sample may be carry-over from other donors' samples.

The rearrangement links TRBV7-9 to TRBJ1-2, with 8 bases lining up with TRBD1. The junction had 12 bases not matched to a gene; V was cut back by 5 bases and J by 7 bases. This CDR3 has 15 residues. Per germline, CDR1 SEHNR and CDR2 FQNEAQ (reference sequence). The CDR3 spells CASSRDRPERSGYTF. The CDR3 region has the DNA TGTGCCAGCAGCAGGGACAGGCCCGAACGCAGTGGCTACACCTTC.

This clonotype has just a few counts. The chain carries TRBV7-9 and TRBJ1-5; D is unclear. The V gene lost 0 bases and the J gene lost 0 bases, with 9 bases spanning the gap. The length of the CDR3 is 16 residues. CDR1 and CDR2 (germline): SEHNR, FQNEAQ (reference sequence). CDR3 residues: CASSLAREDSNQPQHF. CDR3 in DNA: TGTGCCAGCAGCTTAGCGAGGGAAGATAGCAATCAGCCCCAGCATTTT.

This rearrangement joins TRBV6-2 or TRBV6-3 to TRBJ1-3; 7 bases line up with TRBD1. V was clipped by 1 base and J by 8 bases; unmatched bases: 11. Germline CDR1 and CDR2: MNHEY and SVGEGT. The CDR3 consists of 16 residues. The CDR3 sequence is CASSYLPLRDSHTIYF. The CDR3 bases are TGTGCCAGCAGTTACTTACCGCTCCGGGACAGCCACACCATATATTTT.

In this sample, this clonotype turned up many times. The chain joins TRBV11-2 to TRBJ2-1; D is unclear. There are 17 residues in the CDR3. Germline CDR1 and CDR2: SGHAT and FQNNGV. V lost 2 bases, J lost 0 bases, and 14 bases lay in between. In DNA form, the CDR3 reads TGTGCCAGCAGCTTAAGGCACACTCCCGCCTCCTACAATGAGCAGTTCTTC. Translating gives CASSLRHTPASYNEQFF.

The chain recombines TRBV6-4 with TRBJ2-1; 8 nucleotides line up with TRBD2. This CDR3 is 14 amino acids long. Germline trimming cut 10 bases from V and 3 bases from J; bases unmatched to any gene: 8. From germline, CDR1 is MRHNA and CDR2 SNTAGT. The CDR3 here is CATSLAGRYNEQFF. The DNA for the CDR3 is TGTGCCACCTCCCTAGCGGGTCGCTACAATGAGCAGTTCTTC.

The chain couples TRBV3-1 to TRBJ2-7, with a possible D match to TRBD1 (5 bases). The CDR3 sequence is 14 residues long. V lost 0 bases and J 1 base, leaving 7 bases between the germline ends. Looked up from germline, CDR1 is LGHDT and CDR2 is YNNKEL (reference sequence). The DNA of the CDR3 is TGTGCCAGCAGCCAAGAGGGGCAGTCCTACGAGCAGTACGTC. It encodes CASSQEGQSYEQYV.

The gene calls are TRBV6-1 and TRBJ2-7; 8 bases match TRBD1. CDR3 length: 12 residues. V was pared by 11 bases and J by 3 bases, with 6 bases of the junction left unmatched. Germline V lookup: CDR1 MNHNS, CDR2 SASEGT. Here the CDR3 DNA reads TGTGCCTCCGGCACAGGGGGCTACGAGCAGTACGTC. Translation gives CASGTGGYEQYV.

CDR3 DNA: TGTGCCACTATAGGGTACGGTGGCTACACCTTC. It yields the protein CATIGYGGYTF. The genes are TRBV6-6 and TRBJ1-2; D ambiguous. CDR1 is MNHNY, CDR2 SVGAGI, per germline (reference sequence). This CDR3 region has 11 residues. Trimming cost V 10 bases and J 7 bases, with 13 bases left between them.

The CDR3 bases are TGTGCCAGCAGTACGAACCGAGACGGGACAGGGACTAACGGCTACACCTTC. Protein: CASSTNRDGTGTNGYTF. This rearrangement joins TRBV6-2 or TRBV6-3 to TRBJ1-2; 9 nucleotides align to TRBD1. Germline CDR1 MNHEY, CDR2 SVGEGT. V gave up 5 bases and J gave up 8 bases; unmatched junction bases: 18. This CDR3 has 17 amino acids.

Ten or more counts support this clonotype. V is TRBV7-2 and J is TRBJ2-1; 7 bases line up with TRBD2. Germline CDR1 reads SGHTA; CDR2 reads FQGNSA. The J segment lost 2 bases and the V segment lost 1 base, leaving 5 bases of the junction unmatched. CDR3 length: 16 amino acids. CDR3 sequence: CASSLGRGDPYNEQFF. Written as DNA, the CDR3 is TGTGCCAGCAGCTTAGGACGGGGGGATCCCTACAATGAGCAGTTCTTC.

The chain is built from TRBV19 and TRBJ1-1; the D is unclear. The germline gives CDR1 LNHDA, CDR2 SQIVND (reference sequence). CDR3 length equals 13 residues. V was cut by 5 bases and J by 6 bases, with 13 bases left in between. This CDR3 reads CASSRRTIAEAFF. CDR3 DNA: TGTGCCAGTAGTCGTCGAACGATCGCTGAAGCTTTCTTT.

This chain connects TRBV19 to TRBJ1-2, with 7 positions matching TRBD1. The CDR3 covers 15 residues. Germline V CDR1 and CDR2: LNHDA, SQIVND (reference sequence). Trimming took 4 bases from V and 3 from J; bases not matched to a gene: 8. The CDR3 region is CASSNQTGFHYGYTF. The DNA of the CDR3 is TGTGCCAGTAGTAACCAGACAGGGTTCCACTATGGCTACACCTTC.

The chain is built from TRBV9 and TRBJ2-3, with no clear D. The germline CDR1 and CDR2 sequences are SGDLS and YYNGEE. Trimming cost V 0 bases and J 3 bases, with 11 bases left between them. The CDR3 consists of 15 residues. This CDR3 is CASSVEGLPTDTQYF. DNA for the CDR3: TGTGCCAGCAGCGTAGAGGGTCTCCCGACAGATACGCAGTATTTT.

The chain is built from TRBV9 and TRBJ2-3, with TRBD2 matching over 7 bases. Losses at the gene ends were 6 bases for V and 6 bases for J; bases not matched to a gene: 13. Germline-derived CDR1 and CDR2 are SGDLS and YYNGEE. This CDR3 region has 15 residues. This chain's CDR3 is CASTNKAGPGDTQYF. Here the CDR3 DNA reads TGTGCCAGCACCAACAAAGCGGGGCCCGGGGATACGCAGTATTTT.

A few counts support this clonotype. The chain has TRBV7-6 and TRBJ2-7; tentatively, D is TRBD1 or TRBD2 (6 bases each). CDR1 is SGHVS and CDR2 is FNYEAQ in the germline V gene. V was pared by 1 base and J by 7 bases, with 20 bases between. The CDR3 sequence is 16 residues long. Here the CDR3 reads CASSLGLTGAVGEQYF. CDR3 in DNA: TGTGCCAGCAGCTTAGGGTTGACGGGGGCAGTAGGGGAGCAGTACTTC.

This clonotype showed up just a few times. The rearrangement links TRBV27 to TRBJ1-2, with D perhaps matching TRBD1 (5 bases). V lost 2 bases and J lost 4, with 14 bases in between. Germline assignment: CDR1 MNHEY and CDR2 SMNVEV (reference sequence). The length of the CDR3 is 15 residues. The CDR3 coding sequence is TGTGCCAGCAGTTTACAGGGAGGTGACTTCTATGGCTACACCTTC. Amino acid sequence: CASSLQGGDFYGYTF.